Each of the 8 T cell receptor beta chains below was sequenced from the same sample in a study of T cell responses to AZD1222 COVID-19 vaccine. Sequencing was performed with immunoSEQ multiplex PCR; in TCRdb, only in-frame clones are kept and a portion is missing. This sample carries approximately 110,000 clones, about 88% of them seen once, and the ten largest clones take approximately 10%. This specimen consisted of peripheral blood, obtained on day 0 of AZD1222 vaccination. Receptor source: an adult in good health.

The V gene is TRBV4-2, the J gene TRBJ2-7, with a possible D match to TRBD1 (6 bases). V shed 3 bases and J shed 1 base, with 10 bases lying between them. Germline V gives CDR1 LGHNA, CDR2 YNFKEQ. The CDR3 consists of 14 residues. As DNA, the CDR3 is TGTGCCAGCAGCCAGAGAGGACAGTCCTACGAGCAGTACTTC. Its translation is CASSQRGQSYEQYF.

The chain links TRBV5-4 to TRBJ1-1; the match to TRBD1 covers 10 bases. Germline assignment: CDR1 SGHNT and CDR2 YYREEE (reference sequence). This CDR3 is built from 16 residues. V lost 3 bases to trimming and J lost 3 bases; unmatched junction nucleotides: 8. The CDR3 DNA reads as TGTGCCAGCAGCTCTAGACAGGGGGCTTGGGACACTGAAGCTTTCTTT. This encodes CASSSRQGAWDTEAFF. The full variable domain, its missing parts supplied by reference TRBV5-4 and TRBJ1-1, is ETGVTQSPTHLIKTRGQQVTLRCSSQSGHNTVSWYQQALGQGPQFIFQYYREEENGRGNFPPRFSGLQFPNYSSELNVNALELDDSALYLCASSSRQGAWDTEAFFGQGTRLTVV.

There are a few counts of this clone. The gene calls are TRBV6-6 and TRBJ2-7, with D unclear. The CDR3 covers 15 residues. Germline CDR1 reads MNHNY; CDR2 reads SVGAGI (reference sequence). Trimming removed 2 bases at V and 1 base at J, with 12 bases between. CDR3 residues: CASSYQATSSYEQYF. The CDR3 DNA reads as TGTGCCAGCAGTTACCAGGCCACCAGTTCCTACGAGCAGTACTTC.

The J gene is TRBJ2-1, the V gene TRBV5-5; weak D call: TRBD1 (6 bases). Germline V lookup: CDR1 SGHKS, CDR2 YYEKEE (reference sequence). The CDR3 sequence is 14 residues long. V dropped 4 bases and J dropped 5 bases, with 13 bases sitting between them. For the CDR3, the DNA is TGTGCCAGCAGCCGGGACATATCGAACAATGAGCAGTTCTTC. It encodes CASSRDISNNEQFF. The full variable domain, with the rest looked up from reference TRBV5-5 and TRBJ2-1, is DAGVTQSPTHLIKTRGQQVTLRCSPISGHKSVSWYQQVLGQGPQFIFQYYEKEERGRGNFPDRFSARQFPNYSSELNVNALLLGDSALYLCASSRDISNNEQFFGPGTRLTVL.

The chain joins TRBV18 to TRBJ2-5; D is uncertain. V shed 3 bases and J shed 1 base, with 9 bases lying between them. CDR3 size: 14 residues. CDR1 and CDR2 (germline): KGHSH, LQKENI. CDR3 nucleotides: TGTGCCAGCTCACCTGATGTTGGCCAAGAGACCCAGTACTTC. Encoded protein: CASSPDVGQETQYF.

The CDR3 is CASSLAVRTGELFF. DNA for the CDR3: TGTGCCAGCAGCTTAGCTGTCCGCACCGGGGAGCTGTTTTTT. The chain links TRBV7-2 to TRBJ2-2; D gene ambiguous. CDR1 is SGHTA, CDR2 FQGNSA, per germline. The CDR3 is 14 amino acids. V gave up 0 bases and J gave up 4 bases, with 6 bases separating them.

J is TRBJ2-1 and V is TRBV18; D possibly uses TRBD1 or TRBD2 (5 bases each). Germline-derived CDR1 and CDR2 are KGHSH and LQKENI. The CDR3 covers 16 residues. V was clipped by 0 bases and J by 4 bases, with 13 bases between them. Here the CDR3 reads CASSPPEPGLYNEQFF. Here the CDR3 DNA reads TGTGCCAGCTCACCACCTGAGCCGGGGCTATACAATGAGCAGTTCTTC.

The J gene is TRBJ2-7, the V gene TRBV28; D tentatively fits TRBD1 or TRBD2 (5 bases each). Per the germline V gene, CDR1 is MDHEN and CDR2 is SYDVKM. The length of the CDR3 is 13 residues. Trimming removed 7 bases at V and 4 bases at J, with 14 bases between. CDR3 sequence: CASTGAREYEQYF. DNA of the CDR3: TGTGCCAGCACCGGGGCTAGGGAGTACGAGCAGTACTTC.